This record covers a single TCR beta chain. Its antigen is not known. The data were produced by immunoSEQ multiplex PCR, yet TCRdb's version contains in-frame clones alone and is incomplete. Of approximately 77,000 clones in the sample, roughly 85% were seen once. This CDR3 contains 12 residues. CDR1 and CDR2 from the germline V gene are GTSNPN and SVGIG (reference sequence). Deletions cut 4 bases from V and 3 bases from J, with 9 bases between. These data belong to a study of T cell responses to AZD1222 COVID-19 vaccine. The study, taken as a whole, reports: Nearly half of spike-specific TCRs reportedly target variant regions that are unmutated in the B.1.351 and B.1.1.7 variants. Every sample of the repertoires postdated the peak T cell response.

The genes are TRBV30 and TRBJ1-2; tentatively, D is TRBD1 (5 bases). This material consisted of peripheral blood, taken 28 days after the second AZD1222 dose. The sequence was obtained from an adult who received the AZD1222 COVID-19 vaccine. CDR3 coding DNA: TGTGCCTGGATGGGGACCTACTATGGCTACACCTTC. Its translation is CAWMGTYYGYTF.